Shown below are 28 T cell receptor beta chains from a single sample sequenced in a study of blood T cells in healthy people across ages. Primers used in a second PCR of about 7 to 12 cycles were a sample-barcoded 5' primer and a J-beta primer mix. TCRdb independently ran MiXCR on the 5' RACE reads; one entry per CDR3 protein. There are about 1.8 million distinct CDR3 sequences in the sample; roughly 52% occur only once, and around 2.1% lies in the top ten. The sample comprised blood. The receptor source for this set is a woman aged 40 to 50 in good health.

This chain uses TRBV6-5 with TRBJ2-1; D might be TRBD2 (6 bases). V gave up 2 bases and J gave up 9 bases, with 20 bases separating them. The CDR3 consists of 16 residues. Germline values: CDR1 MNHEY, CDR2 SVGAGI. This chain's CDR3 is CASSYPGGTPIAEQFF. As DNA, the CDR3 is TGTGCCAGCAGTTACCCCGGTGGGACTCCCATAGCTGAGCAGTTCTTC.

The gene calls are TRBV29-1 and TRBJ1-3; D unclear. V shed 7 bases and J shed 3 bases, with 7 bases lying between them. There are 11 residues in the CDR3. The germline gives CDR1 SQVTM, CDR2 ANQGSEA. The CDR3 nucleotides are TGCAGCGCGGACCTTGGAAACACCATATATTTT. Translation: CSADLGNTIYF. Drawing the rest from reference TRBV29-1 and TRBJ1-3, the complete variable domain is SAVISQKPSRDICQRGTSLTIQCQVDSQVTMMFWYRQQPGQSLTLIATANQGSEATYESGFVIDKFPISRPNLTFSTLTVSNMSPEDSSIYLCSADLGNTIYFGEGSWLTVV.

There are a few counts of this clonotype. The rearrangement links TRBV6-5 to TRBJ2-4; a possible D gene is TRBD1 (6 bases). V was trimmed by 4 bases and J by 6 bases, leaving 16 bases between them. Germline assignment: CDR1 MNHEY and CDR2 SVGAGI. The CDR3 is 15 residues long. The CDR3 loop reads CASSLNNRALNIQYF. The CDR3 DNA reads as TGTGCCAGCAGTTTAAACAACAGGGCATTAAACATTCAGTACTTC.

The rearrangement links TRBV28 to TRBJ1-2; the D is unclear. The CDR3 contains 12 residues. V dropped 5 bases and J dropped 8 bases, with 12 bases sitting between them. Germline V gene sequence: CDR1 MDHEN, CDR2 SYDVKM. The CDR3 DNA reads as TGTGCCAGCAGTAATTCGGGGTGGGGCTACACCTTC. Residues: CASSNSGWGYTF.

The rearrangement uses TRBV7-8 and TRBJ2-5, with 10 bases that match TRBD2. Trimming cost V 5 bases and J 5 bases; bases outside gene matches: 8. This CDR3 has 15 amino acids. CDR1 and CDR2 (germline): SGHVS, FQNEAQ. The DNA for the CDR3 is TGTGCCAGCAGCCCTAGCGGGGGCCCTCCGGAGACCCAGTACTTC. Protein product: CASSPSGGPPETQYF.

This clonotype was seen only a few times. The chain is built from TRBV6-5 and TRBJ2-5, with D perhaps assigned TRBD1 or TRBD2 (5 bases each). V was cut by 5 bases and J by 5 bases, with 18 bases left in between. Per the germline V gene, CDR1 is MNHEY and CDR2 is SVGAGI. The CDR3 runs 15 residues. CDR3 DNA: TGTGCCAGCAGTCTAAGGGACCTCCCGGGGGAGACCCAGTACTTC. Protein product: CASSLRDLPGETQYF.

This chain connects TRBV28 to TRBJ2-5, with 7 bases identical to TRBD1. The junction had 6 bases not matched to a gene; V was cut back by 3 bases and J by 5 bases. CDR3 length equals 14 residues. Germline V CDR1 and CDR2: MDHEN, SYDVKM. CDR3 coding DNA: TGTGCCAGCAGTTTGAGGGGGCAGTGGGAGACCCAGTACTTC. It specifies CASSLRGQWETQYF.

This chain links TRBV27 with TRBJ2-3; D might be TRBD1 (5 bases). V lost 1 base and J 4 bases, leaving 9 bases between the germline ends. The CDR3 is 14 residues long. The germline V gene encodes CDR1 MNHEY and CDR2 SMNVEV (reference sequence). The CDR3 spells CASSLFQGSDTQYF. The CDR3 DNA is TGTGCCAGCAGTTTATTTCAGGGCTCAGATACGCAGTATTTT.

The chain uses TRBV20-1 and TRBJ2-3; possible D gene TRBD1, 6 bases. Trimming stripped 4 bases from V and 4 bases from J, with 12 bases between. Germline CDR1 DFQATT, CDR2 SNEGSKA (reference sequence). The CDR3 covers 13 residues. The CDR3 sequence: CSATQGPPDTQYF. The CDR3 region has the DNA TGCAGTGCTACACAGGGTCCCCCAGATACGCAGTATTTT.

This clonotype occurred a few times. V is TRBV29-1 and J is TRBJ2-6; 10 nucleotides match TRBD1. This CDR3 region has 18 residues. V was clipped by 5 bases and J by 2 bases; unmatched bases: 12. The germline V gene encodes CDR1 SQVTM and CDR2 ANQGSEA. Here the CDR3 reads CSVLWGGDRGPGANVLTF. The DNA for the CDR3 is TGCAGCGTTTTATGGGGCGGGGACAGGGGCCCTGGGGCCAACGTCCTGACTTTC.

V and J are TRBV6-1 and TRBJ1-4; no firm D call. Germline assignment: CDR1 MNHNS and CDR2 SASEGT. The V gene lost 3 bases and the J gene lost 10 bases, with 12 bases spanning the gap. This CDR3 has 13 residues. The CDR3 reads CASSDSGLGKLFF. CDR3 nucleotides: TGTGCCAGCAGTGATTCAGGACTTGGAAAACTGTTTTTT.

The chain uses TRBV28 and TRBJ2-5; D tentatively reads TRBD1 or TRBD2 (5 bases each). Germline-derived CDR1 and CDR2 are MDHEN and SYDVKM. This CDR3 spans 13 amino acids. Trimming stripped 8 bases from V and 5 bases from J, with 15 bases between. The DNA for the CDR3 is TGTGCCAGCTCGGGAAGGGGCAGGGAGACCCAGTACTTC. As protein: CASSGRGRETQYF.

This chain connects TRBV11-2 to TRBJ2-5; D unresolved. This CDR3 region has 15 residues. The ends were cut back, 6 bases at V and 5 bases at J, with 19 bases in the middle. Germline CDR1 SGHAT, CDR2 FQNNGV. CDR3 in amino acids: CASSLGNQASETQYF. In nucleotides, the CDR3 is TGTGCCAGCAGTTTGGGGAATCAGGCTTCTGAGACCCAGTACTTC.

The V gene is TRBV28, the J gene TRBJ1-6; TRBD1 matches 9 bases. Trimming removed 2 bases from V and 5 bases from J; junction bases left unmatched: 4. Germline values: CDR1 MDHEN, CDR2 SYDVKM. The CDR3 has 16 residues. This chain's CDR3 is CASSLPGTGHNSPLHF. The CDR3, as DNA: TGTGCCAGCAGTTTACCCGGGACAGGGCATAATTCACCCCTCCACTTT.

This clonotype was counted a few times. The junction departs from germline at one end; a sequencing error may be responsible. V gene TRBV7-7 combines with J gene TRBJ2-7; TRBD2 matches at 9 bases. From germline, CDR1 is SSHAT and CDR2 FNYEAQ (reference sequence). There are 12 residues in the CDR3. The CDR3 spells CASSNSGGGQYF. CDR3 DNA sequence: TGTGCTAGCAGCAATAGCGGGGGTGGACAGTACTTC.

This chain connects TRBV12-5 to TRBJ2-5; D may be TRBD1 (6 bases). This CDR3 region has 16 residues. V was shortened by 4 bases and J by 6 bases, with 21 bases between the two germline ends. Germline lookup yields CDR1 LGHNT and CDR2 FRNRAP. Here the CDR3 reads CASGSTTTGTGQTQYF. The CDR3 DNA is TGTGCTAGTGGTTCGACAACTACAGGGACGGGTCAGACCCAGTACTTC.

The CDR3 reads CASSQHGPRGSPLHF. CDR3 DNA: TGCGCCAGCAGCCAGCACGGGCCCCGAGGCTCACCCCTCCACTTT. This chain joins TRBV4-3 and TRBJ1-6; D remains unclear. The CDR3 length is 15 residues. V was cut by 3 bases and J by 10 bases, with 16 bases left in between. Per the germline V gene, CDR1 is LGHNA and CDR2 is YSLEER.

This chain links TRBV4-3 with TRBJ2-1, with D possibly TRBD2 on 5 matching bases. The V gene lost 0 bases and the J gene lost 7 bases, with 13 bases spanning the gap. This CDR3 is 15 amino acids long. From germline, CDR1 is LGHNA and CDR2 YSLEER. The CDR3 loop reads CASSQDLDYWNEQFF. The CDR3 DNA is TGCGCCAGCAGCCAAGATCTTGACTACTGGAATGAGCAGTTCTTC.

This clonotype was seen a few times. The genes are TRBV28 and TRBJ2-7; no firm D call. CDR1 and CDR2 (germline): MDHEN, SYDVKM. V lost 8 bases to trimming and J lost 3 bases, with 11 bases between them. The CDR3 spans 12 residues. The CDR3 coding sequence is TGTGCCAGCCAAGGACGGTACTACGAGCAGTACTTC. Its translation is CASQGRYYEQYF.

V is TRBV6-6 and J is TRBJ1-1; the match to TRBD1 covers 8 bases. The CDR3 has 15 residues. CDR1 and CDR2 (germline): MNHNY, SVGAGI (reference sequence). V trimming: 6 bases; J trimming: 1 base; junction bases outside the gene matches: 7. The CDR3 is CASRNGQGGNTEAFF. The DNA for the CDR3 is TGTGCCAGCAGGAACGGACAGGGTGGGAACACTGAAGCTTTCTTT.

This chain connects TRBV6-2 or TRBV6-3 to TRBJ2-4; tentatively, D is TRBD1 or TRBD2 (5 bases each). The ends were cut back, 0 bases at V and 2 bases at J, with 11 bases in the middle. CDR1 and CDR2 (germline): MNHEY, SVGEGT. The CDR3 has 16 amino acids. The CDR3 coding sequence is TGTGCCAGCAGTTACTCGACCCAGGGACCCAAAAACATTCAGTACTTC. Amino acid sequence: CASSYSTQGPKNIQYF.

Notes on this clonotype: A much larger clone differs from this one at a single base, so this may be a read error. This sequence joins TRBV29-1 and TRBJ2-5; D unclear. The CDR3 consists of 11 residues. CDR1 is SQVTM and CDR2 is ANQGSEA in the germline V gene. CDR3 in amino acids: CSSRMAETQYF. In DNA, the CDR3 is TGCAGTAGCAGGATGGCGGAGACCCAGTACTTC.

V usage is TRBV20-1 and J usage is TRBJ1-2; TRBD1 is a possible D gene (6 bases). Germline values: CDR1 DFQATT, CDR2 SNEGSKA (reference sequence). Trimming took off 0 bases at V and 2 bases at J, with 19 bases between the two ends. CDR3 length: 17 residues. This chain's CDR3 is CSARDPRDTRVNYGYTF. Here the CDR3 DNA reads TGCAGTGCTAGAGATCCCCGGGACACCCGAGTGAACTATGGCTACACCTTC.

This chain joins TRBV20-1 and TRBJ1-5, with D perhaps TRBD1 (5 bases). Trimming pared 6 bases from V and 6 bases from J, leaving 18 bases between. Germline CDR1 and CDR2: DFQATT and SNEGSKA (reference sequence). The CDR3 has 14 amino acids. The CDR3 region has the DNA TGCAGTGCCCCACGCGGGGGGAAGAGTCAGCCCCAGCATTTT. Protein sequence: CSAPRGGKSQPQHF.

The V call is TRBV28, the J call TRBJ2-1; 10 positions agree with TRBD1. After removal of 5 bases from V and 7 bases from J, the junction contained 8 bases not matched to a gene. CDR1 is MDHEN, CDR2 SYDVKM, per germline. This CDR3 region has 15 residues. The CDR3 bases are TGTGCCAGCAGTCTGGACAGGGGGGGCAGGAATGAGCAGTTCTTC. This encodes CASSLDRGGRNEQFF.

On this clonotype itself: One end of the junction does not line up with germline, which may come from a read error. The rearrangement joins TRBV27 to TRBJ2-7; 10 bases fit TRBD2. Germline V lookup: CDR1 MNHEY, CDR2 SMNVEV (reference sequence). The CDR3 is 14 residues long. The CDR3, as DNA: TGTGCCAACAGTTTAAATAGCGGGGGGTTCGAGCAGTACTTC. Residues: CANSLNSGGFEQYF.

In regard to this clonotype: One end of the junction is discordant with germline, which a read error may explain. The rearrangement joins TRBV12-3 or TRBV12-4 to TRBJ2-4, with TRBD2 as a possible D gene (6 bases). The CDR3 is 12 residues long. The DNA of the CDR3 is TGTGCCAGCAGGTTAGCGGAAACGGAGCAGTACTTC. This encodes CASRLAETEQYF.

Only a few counts were recorded for this clonotype. CDR3 in DNA: TGCAGTGCCACACCGGGGGCTGGCTACACCTTC. This sequence encodes CSATPGAGYTF. The rearrangement uses TRBV20-1 and TRBJ1-2; possible D gene TRBD1, 6 bases. CDR3 length equals 11 residues. Between the trimmed V and J ends, which lost 6 bases and 7 bases, there was a span of 12 bases. The germline gives CDR1 DFQATT, CDR2 SNEGSKA (reference sequence).